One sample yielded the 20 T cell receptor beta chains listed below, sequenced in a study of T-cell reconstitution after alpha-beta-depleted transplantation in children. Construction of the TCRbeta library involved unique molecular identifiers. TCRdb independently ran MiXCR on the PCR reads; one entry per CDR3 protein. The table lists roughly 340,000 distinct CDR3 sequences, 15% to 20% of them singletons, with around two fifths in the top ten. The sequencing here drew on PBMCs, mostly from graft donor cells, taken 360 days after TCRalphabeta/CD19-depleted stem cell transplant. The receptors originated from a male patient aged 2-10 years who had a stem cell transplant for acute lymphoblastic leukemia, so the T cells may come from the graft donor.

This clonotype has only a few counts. This CDR3 reads CASSSEGGGPSTDTQYF. CDR3 DNA: TGTGCCAGCAGCTCCGAGGGGGGAGGGCCGAGCACAGATACGCAGTATTTT. The rearrangement uses TRBV4-2 and TRBJ2-3; a possible D gene is TRBD2 (7 bases). The CDR3 has 17 amino acids. The V end lost 5 bases, the J end lost 0 bases, and 18 bases lay between the germline ends. CDR1 is LGHNA and CDR2 is YNFKEQ in the germline V gene.

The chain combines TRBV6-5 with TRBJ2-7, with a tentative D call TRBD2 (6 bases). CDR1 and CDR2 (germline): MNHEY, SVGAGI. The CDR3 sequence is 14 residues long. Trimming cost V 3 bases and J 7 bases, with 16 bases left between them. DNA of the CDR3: TGTGCCAGCAGTTATGTTCGGGACTCTGGGGAGCAGTACTTC. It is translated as CASSYVRDSGEQYF.

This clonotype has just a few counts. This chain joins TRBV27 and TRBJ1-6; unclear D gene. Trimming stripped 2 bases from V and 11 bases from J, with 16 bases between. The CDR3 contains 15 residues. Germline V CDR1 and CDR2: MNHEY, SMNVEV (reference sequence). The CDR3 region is CASSLEGPVVTPLHF. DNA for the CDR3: TGTGCCAGCAGTTTAGAAGGTCCAGTTGTGACACCCCTCCACTTT.

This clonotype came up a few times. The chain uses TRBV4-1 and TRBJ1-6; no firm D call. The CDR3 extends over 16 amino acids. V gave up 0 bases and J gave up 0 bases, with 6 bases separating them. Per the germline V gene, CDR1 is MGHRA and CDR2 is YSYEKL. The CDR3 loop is CASSQDPSSYNSPLHF. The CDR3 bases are TGCGCCAGCAGCCAAGATCCGAGCTCCTATAATTCACCCCTCCACTTT.

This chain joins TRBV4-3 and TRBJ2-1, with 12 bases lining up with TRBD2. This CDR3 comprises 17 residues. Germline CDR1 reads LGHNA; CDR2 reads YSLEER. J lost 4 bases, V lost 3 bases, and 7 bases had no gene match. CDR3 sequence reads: CASSQASGREGYNEQFF. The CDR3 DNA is TGCGCCAGCAGCCAGGCTAGCGGGAGGGAGGGGTACAATGAGCAGTTCTTC.

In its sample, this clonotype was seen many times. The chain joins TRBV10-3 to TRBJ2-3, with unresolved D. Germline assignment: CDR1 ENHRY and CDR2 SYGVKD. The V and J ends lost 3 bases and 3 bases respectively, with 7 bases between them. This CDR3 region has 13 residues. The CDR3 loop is CAISDSATDTQYF. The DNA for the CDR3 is TGTGCCATCAGTGACTCAGCGACAGATACGCAGTATTTT.

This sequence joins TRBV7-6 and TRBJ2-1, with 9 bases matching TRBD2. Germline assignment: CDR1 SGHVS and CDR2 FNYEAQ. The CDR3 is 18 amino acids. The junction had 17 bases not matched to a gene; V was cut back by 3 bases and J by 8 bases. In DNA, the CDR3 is TGTGCCAGCAGCTTTCAAGGCCGTGGTTCTAGCGGGGCGGATGAGCAGTTCTTC. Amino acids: CASSFQGRGSSGADEQFF. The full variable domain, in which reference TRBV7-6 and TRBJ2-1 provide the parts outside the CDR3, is GAGVSQSPRYKVTKRGQDVALRCDPISGHVSLYWYRQALGQGPEFLTYFNYEAQQDKSGLPNDRFSAERPEGSISTLTIQRTEQRDSAMYRCASSFQGRGSSGADEQFFGPGTRLTVL.

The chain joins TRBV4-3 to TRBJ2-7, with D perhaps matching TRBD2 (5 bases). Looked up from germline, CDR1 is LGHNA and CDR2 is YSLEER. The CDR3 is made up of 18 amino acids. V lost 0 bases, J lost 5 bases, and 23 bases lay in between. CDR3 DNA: TGCGCCAGCAGCCAAGATCGGAGAGGGCTGGAGCCTAAGAACGAGCAGTACTTC. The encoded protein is CASSQDRRGLEPKNEQYF.

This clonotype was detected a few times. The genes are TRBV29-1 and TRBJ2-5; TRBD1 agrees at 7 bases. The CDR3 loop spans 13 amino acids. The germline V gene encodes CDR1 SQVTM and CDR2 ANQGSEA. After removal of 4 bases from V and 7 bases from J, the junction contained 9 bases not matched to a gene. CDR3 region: CSVGKQGLGTQYF. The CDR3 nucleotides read TGCAGCGTTGGTAAACAGGGGTTGGGGACCCAGTACTTC.

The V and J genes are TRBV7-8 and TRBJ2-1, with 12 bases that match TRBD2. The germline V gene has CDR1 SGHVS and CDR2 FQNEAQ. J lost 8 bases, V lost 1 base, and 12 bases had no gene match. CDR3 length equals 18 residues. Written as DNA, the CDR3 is TGTGCCAGCAGCTTAGACCCCCCTAGCGGGAGGGCCGTCGATGAGCAGTTCTTC. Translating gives CASSLDPPSGRAVDEQFF.

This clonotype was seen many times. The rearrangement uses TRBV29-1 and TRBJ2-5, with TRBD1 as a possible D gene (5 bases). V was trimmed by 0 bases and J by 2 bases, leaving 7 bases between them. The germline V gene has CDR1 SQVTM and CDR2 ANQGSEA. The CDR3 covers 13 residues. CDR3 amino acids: CSVEEGRQETQYF. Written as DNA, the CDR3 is TGCAGCGTTGAAGAGGGGCGACAAGAGACCCAGTACTTC.

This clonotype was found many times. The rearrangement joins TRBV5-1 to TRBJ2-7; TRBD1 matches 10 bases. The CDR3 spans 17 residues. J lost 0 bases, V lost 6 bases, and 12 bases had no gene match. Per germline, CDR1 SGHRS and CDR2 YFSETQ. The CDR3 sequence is CASTRDRGLGSSYEQYF. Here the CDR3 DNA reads TGCGCCAGCACCCGGGACAGGGGACTTGGGAGCTCCTACGAGCAGTACTTC.

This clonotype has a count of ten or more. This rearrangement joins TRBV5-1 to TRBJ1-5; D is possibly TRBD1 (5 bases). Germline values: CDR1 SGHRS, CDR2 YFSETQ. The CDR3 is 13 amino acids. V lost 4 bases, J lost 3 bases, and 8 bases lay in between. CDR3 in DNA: TGCGCCAGCAGCCCGGGGCCCAATCAGCCCCAGCATTTT. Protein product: CASSPGPNQPQHF.

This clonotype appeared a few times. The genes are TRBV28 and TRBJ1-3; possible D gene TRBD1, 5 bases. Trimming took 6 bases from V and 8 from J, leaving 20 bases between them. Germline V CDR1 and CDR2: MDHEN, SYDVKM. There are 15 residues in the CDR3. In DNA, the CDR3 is TGTGCCAGCAGCCCTCCCTCAGGGTCCGGGCACACCATATATTTT. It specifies CASSPPSGSGHTIYF.

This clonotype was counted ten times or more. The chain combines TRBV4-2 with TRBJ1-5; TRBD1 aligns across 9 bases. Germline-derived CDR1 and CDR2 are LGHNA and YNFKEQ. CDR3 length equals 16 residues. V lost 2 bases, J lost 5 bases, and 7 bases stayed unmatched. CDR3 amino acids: CASSQIPGQGHQPQHF. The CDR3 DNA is TGTGCCAGCAGCCAAATCCCGGGACAGGGTCATCAGCCCCAGCATTTT.

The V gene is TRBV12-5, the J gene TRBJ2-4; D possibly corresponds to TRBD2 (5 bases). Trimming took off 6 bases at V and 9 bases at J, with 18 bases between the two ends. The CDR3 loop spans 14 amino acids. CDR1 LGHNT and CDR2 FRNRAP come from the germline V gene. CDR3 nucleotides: TGTGCTAGTGGGTATAGCGAGAAGGTGGGCATTCAGTACTTC. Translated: CASGYSEKVGIQYF.

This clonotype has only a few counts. CDR3 DNA sequence: TGCGCCAGCAGCTTGAAGCAGGGGGGGGCAAATGAGCAGTTCTTC. Amino acid sequence: CASSLKQGGANEQFF. This sequence joins TRBV5-1 and TRBJ2-1; D may match TRBD1 or TRBD2 (7 bases each). The germline V gene encodes CDR1 SGHRS and CDR2 YFSETQ. V was clipped by 1 base and J by 7 bases, with 15 bases between them. The CDR3 spans 15 residues.

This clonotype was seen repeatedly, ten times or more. CDR3 in DNA: TGTGCCAGCAGTTCTAAGGGCAATGAGCAGTTCTTC. It translates to CASSSKGNEQFF. The chain employs TRBV12-3 or TRBV12-4 and TRBJ2-1; D remains unclear. V was shortened by 4 bases and J by 6 bases, with 7 bases between the two germline ends. There are 12 residues in the CDR3.

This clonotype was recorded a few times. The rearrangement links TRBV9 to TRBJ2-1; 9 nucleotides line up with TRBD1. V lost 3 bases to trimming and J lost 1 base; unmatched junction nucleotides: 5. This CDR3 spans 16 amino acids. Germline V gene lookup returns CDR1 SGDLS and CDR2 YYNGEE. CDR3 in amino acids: CASSGQGGSSYNEQFF. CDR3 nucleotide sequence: TGTGCCAGCAGCGGACAGGGGGGCTCGTCCTACAATGAGCAGTTCTTC.

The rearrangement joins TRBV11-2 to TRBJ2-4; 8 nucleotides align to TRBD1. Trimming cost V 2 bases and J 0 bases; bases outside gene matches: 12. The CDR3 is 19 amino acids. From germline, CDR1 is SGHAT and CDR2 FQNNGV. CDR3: CASSLSFGQGQLAKNIQYF. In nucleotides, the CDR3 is TGTGCCAGCAGCTTAAGCTTCGGACAGGGCCAATTAGCCAAAAACATTCAGTACTTC.